This T cell receptor (beta chain) was identified in a study of chronic HIV infection and antiretroviral therapy. Germline V lookup: CDR1 SGHVS, CDR2 FQNEAQ. The CDR3 runs 16 residues. With 4 bases clipped from V and 6 bases from J, the junction kept 12 bases outside the gene matches. TCRdb reanalysed the 5' RACE reads using MiXCR and keeps one entry per CDR3 protein. The table records 40,000 to 60,000 distinct CDR3 sequences, approximately 20% of them present only once. This clonotype came up a few times. This TCR came from an adult who had HIV and had not received antiretroviral therapy, or was an uninfected healthy control (not recorded which). The source material was peripheral blood. The rearrangement uses TRBV7-8 and TRBJ2-3; 8 bases agree with TRBD2. The CDR3 loop is CASSSPPAGEADTQYF. The CDR3 DNA reads as TGTGCCAGCAGCTCCCCCCCAGCGGGAGAAGCGGATACGCAGTATTTT.